The rows below give T cell receptor beta chains drawn from one sample of a study of early T cells in non-severe SARS-CoV-2 infection. TCRdb re-analysed the 5' RACE reads in MiXCR, keeping a single row per CDR3 protein. Of some 46,000 distinct CDR3 sequences listed, approximately 6.1% are singletons. Material: whole blood. All receptors come from an adult who was a healthcare worker with PCR-confirmed SARS-CoV-2 infection or an uninfected control (not recorded which). The CDR3 runs from the conserved cysteine through the conserved F or W. Fields, in order: J gene, clone size, D gene, V gene, CDR3 protein, CDR3 DNA. D genes are given only for firm matches. Rows may omit the clone size; those that give it use once, few, many or a size class.

J gene: TRBJ2-1
clone size: .
D gene: .
V gene: TRBV7-2
CDR3 protein: CASSLVSRDEQFF
CDR3 DNA: TGTGCCAGCAGCTTAGTTTCGCGGGATGAGCAGTTCTTC

J gene: TRBJ2-7
clone size: .
D gene: TRBD1
V gene: TRBV20-1
CDR3 protein: CSADNRDRVREQYF
CDR3 DNA: TGCAGTGCCGATAACCGGGACAGGGTTCGGGAGCAGTACTTC

J gene: TRBJ1-4
clone size: .
D gene: TRBD1
V gene: TRBV5-4
CDR3 protein: CASSEGQGAFEKLFF
CDR3 DNA: TGTGCCAGCAGCGAGGGACAGGGGGCGTTTGAAAAACTGTTTTTT

J gene: TRBJ2-3
clone size: .
D gene: .
V gene: TRBV29-1
CDR3 protein: CSVGQRTDTQYF
CDR3 DNA: TGCAGCGTTGGGCAGCGCACAGATACGCAGTATTTT

J gene: TRBJ2-1
clone size: many
D gene: TRBD2
V gene: TRBV4-2
CDR3 protein: CASSQDKASGLYNEQFF
CDR3 DNA: TGTGCCAGCAGCCAAGATAAGGCTAGCGGGTTGTACAATGAGCAGTTCTTC

J gene: TRBJ2-7
clone size: few
D gene: .
V gene: TRBV20-1
CDR3 protein: CSAQSSRGGAAYEQYF
CDR3 DNA: TGCAGTGCACAATCGTCTCGTGGGGGGGCGGCCTACGAGCAGTACTTC

J gene: TRBJ2-1
clone size: .
D gene: .
V gene: TRBV9
CDR3 protein: CASSVGAAYNEQFF
CDR3 DNA: TGTGCCAGCAGCGTAGGTGCGGCCTACAATGAGCAGTTCTTC

J gene: TRBJ1-6
clone size: few
D gene: .
V gene: TRBV6-1
CDR3 protein: CASSERGEASPLHF
CDR3 DNA: TGTGCCAGCAGTGAACGGGGGGAAGCCTCACCCCTCCACTTT

J gene: TRBJ2-3
clone size: few
D gene: .
V gene: TRBV5-4
CDR3 protein: CASSLEMGLQSADTQYF
CDR3 DNA: TGTGCCAGCAGCTTGGAAATGGGACTTCAGTCTGCGGATACGCAGTATTTT

J gene: TRBJ1-1
clone size: few
D gene: .
V gene: TRBV3-1
CDR3 protein: CASSQELQGYTEAFF
CDR3 DNA: TGTGCCAGCAGCCAAGAGTTGCAGGGCTACACTGAAGCTTTCTTT

J gene: TRBJ2-7
clone size: .
D gene: .
V gene: TRBV7-2
CDR3 protein: CASSSWLNYEQYF
CDR3 DNA: TGTGCCAGCAGCTCATGGCTTAACTACGAGCAGTACTTC

J gene: TRBJ2-5
clone size: many
D gene: .
V gene: TRBV7-2
CDR3 protein: CASSLGVRPKDQYF
CDR3 DNA: TGTGCCAGCAGCTTAGGGGTCAGGCCCAAAGACCAGTACTTC

J gene: TRBJ1-2
clone size: .
D gene: TRBD1
V gene: TRBV28
CDR3 protein: CASSPQTGGVGGYTF
CDR3 DNA: TGTGCCAGCAGTCCCCAGACAGGGGGAGTTGGTGGCTACACCTTC

J gene: TRBJ1-4
clone size: many
D gene: .
V gene: TRBV7-6
CDR3 protein: CASSLADSLNEKLFF
CDR3 DNA: TGTGCCAGCAGCTTAGCGGACAGCTTGAATGAAAAACTGTTTTTT

J gene: TRBJ2-1
clone size: many
D gene: .
V gene: TRBV9
CDR3 protein: CASSAVQSSYNEQFF
CDR3 DNA: TGTGCCAGCAGCGCCGTTCAGAGCTCCTACAATGAGCAGTTCTTC

J gene: TRBJ2-5
clone size: many
D gene: TRBD1
V gene: TRBV5-6
CDR3 protein: CASSSTGFETQYF
CDR3 DNA: TGTGCCAGCAGCTCGACAGGGTTTGAGACCCAGTACTTC

J gene: TRBJ2-6
clone size: many
D gene: TRBD1
V gene: TRBV25-1
CDR3 protein: CASSGDRASGANVLTF
CDR3 DNA: TGTGCCAGCAGTGGGGACAGAGCCTCTGGGGCCAACGTCCTGACTTTC

J gene: TRBJ2-1
clone size: many
D gene: TRBD2
V gene: TRBV20-1
CDR3 protein: CSAREEGLAGGRWYNEQFF
CDR3 DNA: TGCAGTGCTAGAGAGGAGGGACTAGCGGGGGGAAGGTGGTACAATGAGCAGTTCTTC

J gene: TRBJ2-6
clone size: many
D gene: TRBD1
V gene: TRBV7-9
CDR3 protein: CASSGGQGFSGANVLTF
CDR3 DNA: TGTGCCAGCAGCGGGGGACAGGGATTCTCTGGGGCCAACGTCCTGACTTTC

J gene: TRBJ1-1
clone size: many
D gene: .
V gene: TRBV13
CDR3 protein: CASSFSSRNTEAFF
CDR3 DNA: TGTGCCAGCAGCTTCAGCAGTCGGAACACTGAAGCTTTCTTT

J gene: TRBJ2-3
clone size: many
D gene: .
V gene: TRBV2
CDR3 protein: CASSEAPEATDTQYF
CDR3 DNA: TGTGCCAGCAGTGAGGCCCCGGAGGCCACAGATACGCAGTATTTT

J gene: TRBJ2-3
clone size: few
D gene: .
V gene: TRBV7-6
CDR3 protein: CASSLSRGVDTQYF
CDR3 DNA: TGTGCCAGCAGCTTATCTCGGGGAGTAGATACGCAGTATTTT

J gene: TRBJ2-6
clone size: few
D gene: .
V gene: TRBV30
CDR3 protein: CAWSYGGSGANVLTF
CDR3 DNA: TGTGCCTGGAGTTATGGGGGATCTGGGGCCAACGTCCTGACTTTC

J gene: TRBJ2-3
clone size: .
D gene: TRBD2
V gene: TRBV6-4
CDR3 protein: CASSDAGGPDTQYF
CDR3 DNA: TGTGCCAGCAGTGACGCGGGGGGGCCAGATACGCAGTATTTT

J gene: TRBJ2-2
clone size: many
D gene: .
V gene: TRBV7-9
CDR3 protein: CASSISTGELFF
CDR3 DNA: TGTGCCAGCAGCATTTCCACCGGGGAGCTGTTTTTT

J gene: TRBJ2-1
clone size: .
D gene: .
V gene: TRBV28
CDR3 protein: CASSPLGTLNEQFF
CDR3 DNA: TGTGCCAGCAGTCCCCTGGGGACCCTCAATGAGCAGTTCTTC

J gene: TRBJ2-1
clone size: few
D gene: .
V gene: TRBV11-3
CDR3 protein: CASSAGDEQFF
CDR3 DNA: TGTGCCAGCAGCGCGGGTGATGAGCAGTTCTTC

J gene: TRBJ1-4
clone size: many
D gene: .
V gene: TRBV18
CDR3 protein: CASSPYTATNEKLFF
CDR3 DNA: TGTGCCAGCTCACCATACACAGCAACTAATGAAAAACTGTTTTTT

J gene: TRBJ2-1
clone size: many
D gene: .
V gene: TRBV14
CDR3 protein: CASSPRQGTGARGNEQFF
CDR3 DNA: TGTGCCAGCAGCCCCAGGCAGGGAACGGGGGCGAGGGGCAATGAGCAGTTCTTC

J gene: TRBJ2-7
clone size: many
D gene: .
V gene: TRBV30
CDR3 protein: CAWSVPGGEIDEQYF
CDR3 DNA: TGTGCCTGGAGTGTACCCGGCGGGGAAATCGACGAGCAGTACTTC

J gene: TRBJ2-5
clone size: many
D gene: TRBD2
V gene: TRBV9
CDR3 protein: CASSVGKGIAGQETQYF
CDR3 DNA: TGTGCCAGCAGCGTAGGCAAGGGAATAGCGGGGCAAGAGACCCAGTACTTC

J gene: TRBJ1-2
clone size: many
D gene: TRBD1
V gene: TRBV6-5
CDR3 protein: CASSRGQGGSGYTF
CDR3 DNA: TGTGCCAGCAGCCGGGGACAGGGTGGGTCTGGCTACACCTTC

J gene: TRBJ2-3
clone size: .
D gene: .
V gene: TRBV20-1
CDR3 protein: CSAPARSHPDTQYF
CDR3 DNA: TGCAGTGCTCCGGCCCGATCTCATCCAGATACGCAGTATTTT

J gene: TRBJ1-5
clone size: many
D gene: .
V gene: TRBV6-5
CDR3 protein: CASSGSGDQPQHF
CDR3 DNA: TGTGCCAGCAGTGGTTCAGGGGACCAGCCCCAGCATTTT

J gene: TRBJ1-1
clone size: .
D gene: .
V gene: TRBV7-9
CDR3 protein: CASSGLGHRGLIYTEAFF
CDR3 DNA: TGTGCCAGCAGCGGCCTGGGACACCGGGGCCTGATTTACACTGAAGCTTTCTTT

J gene: TRBJ2-7
clone size: few
D gene: TRBD1
V gene: TRBV7-6
CDR3 protein: CASSLGQGTSYEQYF
CDR3 DNA: TGTGCCAGCAGCTTGGGACAGGGGACTTCCTACGAGCAGTACTTC

J gene: TRBJ2-2
clone size: .
D gene: TRBD1
V gene: TRBV27
CDR3 protein: CASSFAGGSTGELFF
CDR3 DNA: TGTGCCAGCAGTTTCGCAGGGGGCAGCACCGGGGAGCTGTTTTTT

J gene: TRBJ1-4
clone size: .
D gene: TRBD1
V gene: TRBV12-3/TRBV12-4
CDR3 protein: CASSQSSGTVGKLFF
CDR3 DNA: TGTGCCAGCAGCCAATCATCTGGGACAGTCGGAAAACTGTTTTTT

J gene: TRBJ2-3
clone size: .
D gene: .
V gene: TRBV20-1
CDR3 protein: CSALGSRDTQYF
CDR3 DNA: TGCAGTGCTTTGGGATCTCGAGATACGCAGTATTTT

J gene: TRBJ2-2
clone size: many
D gene: TRBD2
V gene: TRBV15
CDR3 protein: CATSGLAGGPGELFF
CDR3 DNA: TGTGCCACCAGCGGACTAGCGGGGGGGCCCGGGGAGCTGTTTTTT

J gene: TRBJ1-6
clone size: .
D gene: TRBD1
V gene: TRBV13
CDR3 protein: CASSFGQGGNSPLHF
CDR3 DNA: TGTGCCAGCAGCTTCGGACAGGGAGGTAATTCACCCCTCCACTTT

J gene: TRBJ2-2
clone size: .
D gene: TRBD2
V gene: TRBV7-2
CDR3 protein: CASSFQSGGANTGELFF
CDR3 DNA: TGTGCCAGCAGCTTCCAAAGCGGGGGGGCGAACACCGGGGAGCTGTTTTTT

J gene: TRBJ2-2
clone size: few
D gene: TRBD1
V gene: TRBV28
CDR3 protein: CASSRGQGVRSTGELFF
CDR3 DNA: TGTGCCAGCAGCCGGGGACAGGGGGTTCGAAGCACCGGGGAGCTGTTTTTT

J gene: TRBJ2-1
clone size: many
D gene: TRBD1
V gene: TRBV19
CDR3 protein: CASSTQGAGEQFF
CDR3 DNA: TGTGCCTCATCTACACAGGGGGCTGGTGAGCAGTTCTTC

J gene: TRBJ1-1
clone size: many
D gene: .
V gene: TRBV11-2
CDR3 protein: CASSLGRLQGSDTEAFF
CDR3 DNA: TGTGCCAGCAGCTTAGGTCGACTACAGGGTTCGGACACTGAAGCTTTCTTT

J gene: TRBJ2-1
clone size: few
D gene: .
V gene: TRBV5-1
CDR3 protein: CASSSRDPGYNEQFF
CDR3 DNA: TGCGCCAGCAGCTCAAGAGACCCGGGCTACAATGAGCAGTTCTTC

J gene: TRBJ2-7
clone size: many
D gene: .
V gene: TRBV9
CDR3 protein: CASSTHPASDEQYF
CDR3 DNA: TGTGCCAGCAGCACCCACCCGGCCTCAGACGAGCAGTACTTC

J gene: TRBJ2-3
clone size: few
D gene: TRBD2
V gene: TRBV6-5
CDR3 protein: CASSYGLASYF
CDR3 DNA: TGTGCCAGCAGTTATGGACTAGCATCCTATTTT

J gene: TRBJ2-3
clone size: many
D gene: .
V gene: TRBV30
CDR3 protein: CAWSSFEASTDTQYF
CDR3 DNA: TGTGCCTGGAGTAGTTTTGAAGCTAGCACAGATACGCAGTATTTT

J gene: TRBJ1-2
clone size: .
D gene: .
V gene: TRBV4-2
CDR3 protein: CASSQGQEYGYTF
CDR3 DNA: TGTGCCAGCAGCCAAGGACAGGAATACGGCTACACCTTC

J gene: TRBJ1-5
clone size: many
D gene: .
V gene: TRBV4-1
CDR3 protein: CASSREGGNQPQHF
CDR3 DNA: TGCGCCAGCAGCCGCGAAGGGGGAAATCAGCCCCAGCATTTT

J gene: TRBJ2-5
clone size: .
D gene: .
V gene: TRBV7-9
CDR3 protein: CASSRLGVGETQYF
CDR3 DNA: TGTGCCAGCAGCCGACTGGGGGTCGGGGAGACCCAGTACTTC

J gene: TRBJ2-3
clone size: .
D gene: TRBD2
V gene: TRBV30
CDR3 protein: CAWSSLAGTDTQYF
CDR3 DNA: TGTGCCTGGAGTTCACTAGCGGGTACAGATACGCAGTATTTT

J gene: TRBJ2-2
clone size: few
D gene: TRBD1
V gene: TRBV5-1
CDR3 protein: CASNGGQGNTGELFF
CDR3 DNA: TGCGCCAGCAACGGTGGACAGGGAAACACCGGGGAGCTGTTTTTT

J gene: TRBJ1-2
clone size: many
D gene: TRBD1
V gene: TRBV2
CDR3 protein: CASRQGGFSGYTF
CDR3 DNA: TGTGCCAGCCGACAGGGAGGGTTTTCTGGCTACACCTTC

J gene: TRBJ2-5
clone size: many
D gene: TRBD2
V gene: TRBV28
CDR3 protein: CASSPPGLGRETQYF
CDR3 DNA: TGTGCCAGCAGTCCCCCGGGACTAGGCAGGGAGACCCAGTACTTC

J gene: TRBJ1-2
clone size: many
D gene: .
V gene: TRBV5-1
CDR3 protein: CASSLTPLSLHQHGYTF
CDR3 DNA: TGCGCCAGCAGCTTGACCCCGCTAAGTCTCCACCAACATGGCTACACCTTC

J gene: TRBJ2-3
clone size: many
D gene: .
V gene: TRBV3-1
CDR3 protein: CASSQLVSTGITDTQYF
CDR3 DNA: TGTGCCAGCAGCCAACTGGTCTCGACAGGAATCACAGATACGCAGTATTTT